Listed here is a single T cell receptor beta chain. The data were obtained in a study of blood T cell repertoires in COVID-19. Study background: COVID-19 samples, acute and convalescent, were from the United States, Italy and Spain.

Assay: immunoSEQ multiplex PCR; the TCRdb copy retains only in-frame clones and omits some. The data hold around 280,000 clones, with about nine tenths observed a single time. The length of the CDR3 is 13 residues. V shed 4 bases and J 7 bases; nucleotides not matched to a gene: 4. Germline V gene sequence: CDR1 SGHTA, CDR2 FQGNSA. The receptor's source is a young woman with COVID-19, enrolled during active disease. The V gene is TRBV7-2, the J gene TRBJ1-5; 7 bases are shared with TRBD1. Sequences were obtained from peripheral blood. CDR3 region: CASSSRQGQPQHF. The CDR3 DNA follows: TGTGCCAGCAGCTCCCGACAGGGACAGCCCCAGCATTTT.